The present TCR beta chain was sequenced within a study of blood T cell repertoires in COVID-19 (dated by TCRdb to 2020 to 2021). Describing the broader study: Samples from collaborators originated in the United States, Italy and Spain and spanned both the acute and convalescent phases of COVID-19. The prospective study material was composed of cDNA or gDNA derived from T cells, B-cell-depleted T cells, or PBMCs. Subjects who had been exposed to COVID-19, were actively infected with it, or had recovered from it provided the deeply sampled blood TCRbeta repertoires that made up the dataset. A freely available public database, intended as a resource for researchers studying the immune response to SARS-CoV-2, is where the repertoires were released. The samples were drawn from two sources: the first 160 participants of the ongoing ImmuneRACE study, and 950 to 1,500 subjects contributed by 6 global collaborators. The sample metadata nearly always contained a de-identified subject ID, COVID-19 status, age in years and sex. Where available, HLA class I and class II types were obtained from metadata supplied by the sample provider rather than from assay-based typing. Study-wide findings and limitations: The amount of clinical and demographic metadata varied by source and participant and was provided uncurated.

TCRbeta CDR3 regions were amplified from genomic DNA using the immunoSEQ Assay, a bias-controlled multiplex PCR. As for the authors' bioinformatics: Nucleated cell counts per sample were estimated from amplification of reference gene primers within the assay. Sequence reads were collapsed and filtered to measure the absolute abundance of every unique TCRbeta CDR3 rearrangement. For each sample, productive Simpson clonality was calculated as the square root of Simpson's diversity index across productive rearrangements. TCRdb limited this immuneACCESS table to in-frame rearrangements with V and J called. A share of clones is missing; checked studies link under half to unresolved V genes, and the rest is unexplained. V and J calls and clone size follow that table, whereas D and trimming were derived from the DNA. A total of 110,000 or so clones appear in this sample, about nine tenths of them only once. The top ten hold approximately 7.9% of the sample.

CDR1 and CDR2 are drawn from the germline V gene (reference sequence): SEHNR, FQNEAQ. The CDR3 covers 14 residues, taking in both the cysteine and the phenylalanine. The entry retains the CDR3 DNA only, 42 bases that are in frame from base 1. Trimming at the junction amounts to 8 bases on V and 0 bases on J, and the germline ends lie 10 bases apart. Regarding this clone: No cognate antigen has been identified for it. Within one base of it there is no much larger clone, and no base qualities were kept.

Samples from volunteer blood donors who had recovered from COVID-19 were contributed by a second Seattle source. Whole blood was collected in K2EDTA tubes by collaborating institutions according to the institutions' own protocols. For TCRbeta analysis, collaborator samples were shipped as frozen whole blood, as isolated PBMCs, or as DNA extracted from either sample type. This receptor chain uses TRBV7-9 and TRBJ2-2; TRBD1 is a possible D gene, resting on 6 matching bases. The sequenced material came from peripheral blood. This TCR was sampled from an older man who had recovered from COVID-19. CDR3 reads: CASAGTTNTGELFF. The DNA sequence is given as TGTGCCAGCGCCGGGACAACGAACACCGGGGAGCTGTTTTTT.